Listed here are 29 T cell receptor beta chains from one sample, sequenced in a study of vaccination and CD4 T cells after COVID-19. TCRdb reprocessed the PCR reads via MiXCR and lists one record per CDR3 protein. The sample lists about 15,000 distinct CDR3 sequences, around 69% occurring once. Source: CD4+ T cells from blood, taken after SARS-CoV-2 vaccination. These receptors were collected from a human donor who had recovered from COVID-19.

The chain is built from TRBV6-1 and TRBJ2-3; the D gene is possibly TRBD1 (5 bases). CDR1 and CDR2 from the germline V gene are MNHNS and SASEGT. The CDR3 is 15 amino acids. Trimming took off 4 bases at V and 4 bases at J, with 15 bases between the two ends. The chain's CDR3 is CASSVRAGLPDTQYF. For the CDR3, the DNA is TGTGCCAGCAGTGTCAGGGCAGGGTTACCAGATACGCAGTATTTT.

The V gene is TRBV4-1, the J gene TRBJ1-5, with D perhaps matching TRBD1 (6 bases). Looked up from germline, CDR1 is MGHRA and CDR2 is YSYEKL. The CDR3 covers 18 residues. The V end lost 2 bases, the J end lost 2 bases, and 19 bases lay between the germline ends. CDR3 sequence: CASSQTFQGRRGNQPQHF. In DNA, the CDR3 is TGCGCCAGCAGCCAAACTTTCCAGGGGAGGAGGGGCAATCAGCCCCAGCATTTT.

The rearrangement uses TRBV6-1 and TRBJ2-7; D might be TRBD2 (7 bases). CDR1 and CDR2 from the germline V gene are MNHNS and SASEGT. The CDR3 has 13 amino acids. V lost 7 bases, J lost 3 bases, and 13 bases lay in between. The CDR3 protein is CASKPGDYYEQYF. Here the CDR3 DNA reads TGTGCCAGCAAACCAGGGGACTACTACGAGCAGTACTTC.

This clonotype has only one observation. This chain connects TRBV28 to TRBJ1-5, with no clear D. This CDR3 region has 17 residues. Per the germline V gene, CDR1 is MDHEN and CDR2 is SYDVKM. Trimming cost V 3 bases and J 0 bases, with 15 bases left between them. CDR3 DNA: TGTGCCAGCAGTTTTCCAACCGGCCTCTATAGCAATCAGCCCCAGCATTTT. It is translated as CASSFPTGLYSNQPQHF.

The V call is TRBV6-1, the J call TRBJ1-3, with 12 nucleotides matching TRBD1. Germline trimming cut 6 bases from V and 4 bases from J; bases unmatched to any gene: 16. The germline V gene has CDR1 MNHNS and CDR2 SASEGT. The CDR3 has 19 residues. The CDR3 coding sequence is TGTGCCAGCAGCCGCCCAAACCACCTGGGACAGGGGGCCGGAAACACCATATATTTT. As protein: CASSRPNHLGQGAGNTIYF.

The rearrangement uses TRBV5-1 and TRBJ2-3; no reliable D call. Germline V gene data show CDR1 as SGHRS and CDR2 as YFSETQ. V was shortened by 0 bases and J by 2 bases, with 10 bases between the two germline ends. The CDR3 contains 15 residues. In DNA, the CDR3 is TGCGCCAGCAGCTTGGCCGCGACCACCACAGATACGCAGTATTTT. Amino acids: CASSLAATTTDTQYF.

The V and J genes are TRBV10-3 and TRBJ1-1; no firm D call. Germline lookup yields CDR1 ENHRY and CDR2 SYGVKD. This CDR3 comprises 12 residues. V was clipped by 8 bases and J by 1 base, with 8 bases between them. CDR3 bases: TGTGCCATCGCCGACAAGAACACTGAAGCTTTCTTT. Its protein is CAIADKNTEAFF.

This chain connects TRBV19 to TRBJ1-1; tentative D call: TRBD1 (6 bases). Trimming removed 4 bases from V and 6 bases from J, with 21 bases in between. The V gene's germline CDR1 is LNHDA and CDR2 SQIVND (reference sequence). The CDR3 spans 16 residues. CDR3 in amino acids: CASSTQKTGTGAEAFF. The CDR3 DNA sequence: TGTGCCAGTAGTACCCAAAAAACAGGGACGGGGGCTGAAGCTTTCTTT.

A single count supports this clonotype. The chain joins TRBV27 to TRBJ1-2, with 9 bases matching TRBD1. There are 13 residues in the CDR3. The ends lost 6 bases at V and 7 bases at J; junction bases unmatched: 6. Per the germline V gene, CDR1 is MNHEY and CDR2 is SMNVEV (reference sequence). The CDR3 reads CASRRTGGFGYTF. In nucleotides, the CDR3 is TGTGCCAGCAGACGCACAGGGGGCTTTGGCTACACCTTC.

The genes are TRBV6-2 or TRBV6-3 and TRBJ2-7; 10 bases fit TRBD1. The CDR3 has 15 amino acids. V was clipped by 6 bases and J by 4 bases; unmatched bases: 9. Germline assignment: CDR1 MNHEY and CDR2 SVGEGT. The CDR3 sequence is CASSPMRDRGYEQYF. CDR3 sequence (DNA): TGTGCCAGCAGCCCGATGCGGGACAGGGGTTACGAGCAGTACTTC.

The chain joins TRBV7-2 to TRBJ1-2; D may be TRBD1 (6 bases). The CDR3 extends over 14 amino acids. Germline CDR1 and CDR2: SGHTA and FQGNSA. V was clipped by 1 base and J by 5 bases, with 11 bases between them. The CDR3, as DNA: TGTGCCAGCAGCTTAGGAACAGGGTTTTATGGCTACACCTTC. Translating it yields CASSLGTGFYGYTF.

V is TRBV19 and J is TRBJ1-5; D call uncertain. Germline lookup yields CDR1 LNHDA and CDR2 SQIVND (reference sequence). Trimming stripped 7 bases from V and 0 bases from J, with 19 bases between. The CDR3 has 17 residues. This CDR3 reads CASTLYSGLSSNQPQHF. CDR3 coding DNA: TGTGCCAGTACCCTCTACAGCGGACTAAGTAGCAATCAGCCCCAGCATTTT.

The chain combines TRBV7-7 with TRBJ2-5; 10 bases match TRBD2. This CDR3 spans 14 amino acids. Germline loops: CDR1 SSHAT, CDR2 FNYEAQ (reference sequence). Unmatched junction bases numbered 2, after V lost 5 bases and J lost 2 bases. In DNA form, the CDR3 reads TGTGCCAGCAGCGCTAGCGGGAGTCAAGAGACCCAGTACTTC. As protein: CASSASGSQETQYF. The entire variable domain, with the rest obtained from reference TRBV7-7 and TRBJ2-5, is as follows: GAGVSQSPRYKVTKRGQDVTLRCDPISSHATLYWYQQALGQGPEFLTYFNYEAQPDKSGLPSDRFSAERPEGSISTLTIQRTEQRDSAMYRCASSASGSQETQYFGPGTRLLVL.

The chain uses TRBV4-2 and TRBJ2-7, with 7 bases lining up with TRBD1. Germline V gene lookup returns CDR1 LGHNA and CDR2 YNFKEQ. With 1 base clipped from V and 2 bases from J, the junction kept 14 bases outside the gene matches. This CDR3 has 18 residues. CDR3 DNA: TGTGCCAGCAGCCAAGGGTCAAAATACAGGGGCTTCACCTACGAGCAGTACTTC. Translated: CASSQGSKYRGFTYEQYF.

The J gene is TRBJ2-7, the V gene TRBV20-1; possible D gene TRBD2, 5 bases. This CDR3 has 15 amino acids. Trimming left V 3 bases short and J 3 bases short, with 18 bases between. The V gene's germline CDR1 is DFQATT and CDR2 SNEGSKA (reference sequence). CDR3 nucleotides: TGCAGTGCTAGTATAGGGTATGGGAGACACTACGAGCAGTACTTC. Translating gives CSASIGYGRHYEQYF.

J is TRBJ1-1 and V is TRBV18; 9 bases match TRBD1. The CDR3 spans 15 residues. Germline CDR1 reads KGHSH; CDR2 reads LQKENI. Germline trimming cut 3 bases from V and 4 bases from J; bases unmatched to any gene: 6. The CDR3 is CASSPPGTGPTEAFF. For the CDR3, the DNA is TGTGCCAGCTCACCCCCCGGGACAGGGCCCACTGAAGCTTTCTTT. The full variable domain, rest sourced from reference TRBV18 and TRBJ1-1, is NAGVMQNPRHLVRRRGQEARLRCSPMKGHSHVYWYRQLPEEGLKFMVYLQKENIIDESGMPKERFSAEFPKEGPSILRIQQVVRGDSAAYFCASSPPGTGPTEAFFGQGTRLTVV.

This chain uses TRBV6-1 with TRBJ2-1; 11 bases match TRBD2. Germline CDR1 reads MNHNS; CDR2 reads SASEGT. The trim removed 8 bases at V and 10 bases at J, leaving 10 bases unmatched. The CDR3 loop spans 14 amino acids. Written as DNA, the CDR3 is TGTGCCAGCGAGACTAGCGGGGTATATGGGGAGCAGTTCTTC. It specifies CASETSGVYGEQFF.

The table lists this clonotype with a few counts. The CDR3 spells CATSDLDYGYTF. CDR3 DNA: TGTGCCACCAGTGATCTTGACTATGGCTACACCTTC. The genes are TRBV24-1 and TRBJ1-2; D not certain. Trimming removed 3 bases from V and 3 bases from J, with 4 bases in between. The CDR3 runs 12 residues. CDR1 and CDR2 from the germline V gene are KGHDR and SFDVKD.

The genes are TRBV20-1 and TRBJ2-5, with 7 bases matching TRBD2. J lost 2 bases, V lost 1 base, and 7 bases had no gene match. This CDR3 has 15 amino acids. Germline V gene lookup returns CDR1 DFQATT and CDR2 SNEGSKA (reference sequence). The CDR3: CSARGDSGPQETQYF. CDR3 nucleotide sequence: TGCAGTGCTAGAGGGGATAGCGGGCCTCAAGAGACCCAGTACTTC.

The V call is TRBV19, the J call TRBJ1-5, with D possibly TRBD1 on 6 matching bases. CDR3 length: 15 residues. Germline loops: CDR1 LNHDA, CDR2 SQIVND (reference sequence). V was pared by 3 bases and J by 0 bases, with 9 bases between. The CDR3 coding sequence is TGTGCCAGTAGTATGGGGGCGTCTAGCAATCAGCCCCAGCATTTT. Translating it yields CASSMGASSNQPQHF.

V is TRBV2 and J is TRBJ1-2, with 8 positions matching TRBD1. Trimming took 4 bases from V and 0 from J; bases not matched to a gene: 1. This CDR3 spans 14 amino acids. Germline loops: CDR1 SNHLY, CDR2 FYNNEI. In DNA form, the CDR3 reads TGTGCCAGCAGTGGGACAGGGACTAACTATGGCTACACCTTC. Residues: CASSGTGTNYGYTF.

The chain couples TRBV23-1 to TRBJ2-7, with D hard to call. TRBV23-1 is placed among ORFs of uncertain function. V dropped 7 bases and J dropped 1 base, with 14 bases sitting between them. This CDR3 contains 14 residues. The CDR3 DNA sequence: TGCGCCAGCATCCAGGAGAAACGATCCTACGAGCAGTACTTC. Its protein product is CASIQEKRSYEQYF.

This clonotype occurred once. The rearrangement uses TRBV7-3 and TRBJ2-2; TRBD1 might be the D (6 bases). The CDR3 is 13 amino acids. The V end was cut by 6 bases, the J end by 4 bases, with 9 bases between. Germline values: CDR1 SGHTA, CDR2 FQGTGA. The CDR3 loop is CASSSGVTGELFF. In DNA, the CDR3 is TGTGCCAGCAGTTCAGGGGTCACCGGGGAGCTGTTTTTT.

This clonotype was seen more than once but under ten times. The CDR3 DNA reads as TGTGCCAGCAGTGAAGCGCTTCTGGTAAATCAGCCCCAGCATTTT. Translating it yields CASSEALLVNQPQHF. The chain couples TRBV2 to TRBJ1-5, with D unresolved. The CDR3 sequence is 15 residues long. Germline CDR1 and CDR2: SNHLY and FYNNEI. Trimming shortened V by 0 bases and J by 4 bases, and 10 bases separated the two germline ends.

This chain joins TRBV5-1 and TRBJ2-5; D gene uncertain. V was trimmed by 7 bases and J by 1 base, leaving 11 bases between them. The germline V gene has CDR1 SGHRS and CDR2 YFSETQ. There are 13 residues in the CDR3. The DNA of the CDR3 is TGCGCCAGCGGAGACACCTCCCAAGAGACCCAGTACTTC. It specifies CASGDTSQETQYF. The complete variable domain, with remaining parts taken from reference TRBV5-1 and TRBJ2-5, reads KAGVTQTPRYLIKTRGQQVTLSCSPISGHRSVSWYQQTPGQGLQFLFEYFSETQRNKGNFPGRFSGRQFSNSRSEMNVSTLELGDSALYLCASGDTSQETQYFGPGTRLLVL.

The chain couples TRBV30 to TRBJ1-2; the D gene is possibly TRBD1 (5 bases). V was cut by 3 bases and J by 4 bases, with 12 bases left in between. The CDR3 loop spans 13 amino acids. CDR1 is GTSNPN and CDR2 is SVGIG in the germline V gene (reference sequence). CDR3 DNA sequence: TGTGCCTGGAGGGTCGGGGGTACCTATGGCTACACCTTC. This gives the protein CAWRVGGTYGYTF.

The rearrangement joins TRBV5-5 to TRBJ1-1, with 7 positions matching TRBD1. The CDR3 runs 14 residues. Germline trimming cut 3 bases from V and 5 bases from J; bases unmatched to any gene: 7. CDR1 is SGHKS and CDR2 is YYEKEE in the germline V gene (reference sequence). CDR3 sequence: CASSSDRVGTEAFF. CDR3 DNA sequence: TGTGCCAGCAGCTCCGACAGGGTAGGAACTGAAGCTTTCTTT.

The V and J genes are TRBV7-6 and TRBJ1-3; D is unresolved. Germline CDR1 and CDR2: SGHVS and FNYEAQ. The CDR3 covers 12 residues. V shed 4 bases and J shed 2 bases, with 3 bases lying between them. DNA for the CDR3: TGTGCCAGCAGCTCAGCTGGAAACACCATATATTTT. This encodes CASSSAGNTIYF.

This chain uses TRBV28 with TRBJ2-7, with D unclear. The germline V and J ends were trimmed by 6 bases and 3 bases, with 15 bases remaining between them. CDR3 length equals 14 residues. Germline V gene lookup returns CDR1 MDHEN and CDR2 SYDVKM. CDR3 DNA: TGTGCCAGCAGCGACGGACCGTTATTCTACGAGCAGTACTTC. Translation: CASSDGPLFYEQYF.